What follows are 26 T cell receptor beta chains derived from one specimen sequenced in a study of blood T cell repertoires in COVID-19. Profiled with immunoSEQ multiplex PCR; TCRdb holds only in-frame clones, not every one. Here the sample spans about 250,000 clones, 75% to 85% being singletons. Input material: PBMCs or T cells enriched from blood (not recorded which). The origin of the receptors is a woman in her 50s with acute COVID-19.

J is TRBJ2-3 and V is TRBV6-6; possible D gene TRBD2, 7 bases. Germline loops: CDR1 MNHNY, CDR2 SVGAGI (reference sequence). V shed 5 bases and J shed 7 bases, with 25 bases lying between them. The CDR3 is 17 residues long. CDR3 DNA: TGTGCCAGCAGTCCCGCGGGGGCGCGGGGGTTCATTAATACGCAGTATTTT. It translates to CASSPAGARGFINTQYF.

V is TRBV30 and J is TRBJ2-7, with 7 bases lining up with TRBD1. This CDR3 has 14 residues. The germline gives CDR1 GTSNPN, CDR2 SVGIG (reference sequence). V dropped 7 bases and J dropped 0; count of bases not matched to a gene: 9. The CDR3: CASRRGDSSYEQYF. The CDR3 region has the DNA TGTGCCTCCCGAAGAGGGGACAGCTCCTACGAGCAGTACTTC.

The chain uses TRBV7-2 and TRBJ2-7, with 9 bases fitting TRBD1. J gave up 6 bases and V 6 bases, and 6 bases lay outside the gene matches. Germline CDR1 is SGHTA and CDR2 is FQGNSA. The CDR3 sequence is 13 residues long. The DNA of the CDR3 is TGTGCCAGCAGGGGGACAGGGATCGGCGAGCAGTACTTC. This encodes CASRGTGIGEQYF.

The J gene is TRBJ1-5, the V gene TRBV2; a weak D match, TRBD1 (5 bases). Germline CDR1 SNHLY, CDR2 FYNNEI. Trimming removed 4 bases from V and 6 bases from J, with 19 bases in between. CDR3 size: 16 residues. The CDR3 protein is CASSVFGQGGGQPQHF. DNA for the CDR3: TGTGCCAGCAGTGTATTCGGTCAGGGAGGTGGTCAGCCCCAGCATTTT.

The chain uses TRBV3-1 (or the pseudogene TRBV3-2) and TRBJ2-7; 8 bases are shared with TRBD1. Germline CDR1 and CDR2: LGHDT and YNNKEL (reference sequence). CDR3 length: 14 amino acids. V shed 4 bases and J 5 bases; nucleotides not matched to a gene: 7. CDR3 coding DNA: TGTGCCAGCAGCCCCGCGACAGGGGCCCACGAGCAGTACTTC. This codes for CASSPATGAHEQYF.

In nucleotides, the CDR3 is TGCGCCAGCAGCCCCGACCCCCGTAGCGGCTACACCTTC. It yields the protein CASSPDPRSGYTF. The chain joins TRBV4-3 to TRBJ1-2; D gene uncertain. Trimming took 4 bases from V and 8 from J, leaving 14 bases between them. The CDR3 consists of 13 residues. Germline CDR1 is LGHNA and CDR2 is YSLEER.

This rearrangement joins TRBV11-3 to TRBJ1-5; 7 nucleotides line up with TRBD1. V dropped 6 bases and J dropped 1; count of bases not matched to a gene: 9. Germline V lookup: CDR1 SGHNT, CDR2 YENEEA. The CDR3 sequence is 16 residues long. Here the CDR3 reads CASRYHRGQSNQPQHF. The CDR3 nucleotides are TGTGCCAGCAGGTATCACAGGGGCCAAAGCAATCAGCCCCAGCATTTT. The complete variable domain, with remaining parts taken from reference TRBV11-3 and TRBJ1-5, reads EAGVVQSPRYKIIEKKQPVAFWCNPISGHNTLYWYLQNLGQGPELLIRYENEEAVDDSQLPKDRFSAERLKGVDSTLKIQPAELGDSAVYLCASRYHRGQSNQPQHFGDGTRLSIL.

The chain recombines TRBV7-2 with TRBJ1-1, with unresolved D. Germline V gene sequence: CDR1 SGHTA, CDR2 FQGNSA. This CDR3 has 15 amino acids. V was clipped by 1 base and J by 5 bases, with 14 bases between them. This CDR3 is CASSLESSSRTEAFF. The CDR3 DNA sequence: TGTGCCAGCAGCTTAGAATCCTCCTCGCGGACTGAAGCTTTCTTT.

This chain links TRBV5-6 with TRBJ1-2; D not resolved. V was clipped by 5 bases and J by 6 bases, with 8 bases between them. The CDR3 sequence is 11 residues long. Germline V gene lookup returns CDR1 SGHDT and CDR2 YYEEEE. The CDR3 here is CASRRDDGYTF. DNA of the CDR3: TGTGCCAGCAGGAGGGATGATGGCTACACCTTC.

CDR3 sequence (DNA): TGTGCCAGCAGCGGAGGGCAGGCGGGAGGAACCGGGGAGCTGTTTTTT. This gives the protein CASSGGQAGGTGELFF. V gene TRBV9 combines with J gene TRBJ2-2; 8 bases fit TRBD2. V was clipped by 3 bases and J by 5 bases; unmatched bases: 9. This CDR3 region has 16 residues. The V gene's germline CDR1 is SGDLS and CDR2 YYNGEE. Full variable domain (rest looked up from reference TRBV9 and TRBJ2-2): DSGVTQTPKHLITATGQRVTLRCSPRSGDLSVYWYQQSLDQGLQFLIQYYNGEERAKGNILERFSAQQFPDLHSELNLSSLELGDSALYFCASSGGQAGGTGELFFGEGSRLTVL.

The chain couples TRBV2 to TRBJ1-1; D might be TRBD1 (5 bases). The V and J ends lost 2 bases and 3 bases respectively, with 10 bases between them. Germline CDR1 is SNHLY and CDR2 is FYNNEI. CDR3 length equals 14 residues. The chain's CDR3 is CASSERKGYTEAFF. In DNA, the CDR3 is TGTGCCAGCAGTGAAAGAAAGGGGTACACTGAAGCTTTCTTT.

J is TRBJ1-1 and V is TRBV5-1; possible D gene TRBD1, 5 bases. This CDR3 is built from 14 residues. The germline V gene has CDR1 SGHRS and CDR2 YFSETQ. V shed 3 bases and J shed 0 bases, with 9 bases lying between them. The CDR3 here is CASSSQAVNTEAFF. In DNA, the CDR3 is TGCGCCAGCAGCTCACAGGCGGTGAACACTGAAGCTTTCTTT.

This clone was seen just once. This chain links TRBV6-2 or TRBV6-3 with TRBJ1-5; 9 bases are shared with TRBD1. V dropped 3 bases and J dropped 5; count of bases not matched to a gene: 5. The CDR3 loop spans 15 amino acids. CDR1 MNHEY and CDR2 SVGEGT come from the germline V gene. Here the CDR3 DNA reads TGTGCCAGCAGTTATTTCGACAGGGGGGATCAGCCCCAGCATTTT. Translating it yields CASSYFDRGDQPQHF.

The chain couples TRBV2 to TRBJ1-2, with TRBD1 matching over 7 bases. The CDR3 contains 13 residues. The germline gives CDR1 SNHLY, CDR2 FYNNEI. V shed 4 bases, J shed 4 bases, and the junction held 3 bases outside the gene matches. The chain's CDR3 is CASSGQGTYGYTF. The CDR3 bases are TGTGCCAGCAGTGGACAGGGCACCTATGGCTACACCTTC.

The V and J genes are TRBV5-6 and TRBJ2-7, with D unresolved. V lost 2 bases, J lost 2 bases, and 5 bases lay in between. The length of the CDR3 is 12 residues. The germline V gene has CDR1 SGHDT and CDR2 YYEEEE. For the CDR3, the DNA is TGTGCCAGCAGCTTACAGACCTACGAGCAGTACTTC. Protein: CASSLQTYEQYF.

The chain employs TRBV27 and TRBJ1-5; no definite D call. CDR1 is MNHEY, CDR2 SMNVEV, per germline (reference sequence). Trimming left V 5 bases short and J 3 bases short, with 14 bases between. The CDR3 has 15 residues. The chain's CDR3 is CASSSVRWLNQPQHF. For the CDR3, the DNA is TGTGCCAGCAGTAGCGTAAGGTGGCTCAATCAGCCCCAGCATTTT.

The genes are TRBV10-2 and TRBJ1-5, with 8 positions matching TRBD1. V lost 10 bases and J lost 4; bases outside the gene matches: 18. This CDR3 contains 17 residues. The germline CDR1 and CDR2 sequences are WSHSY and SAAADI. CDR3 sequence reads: CATLSRNRGTGNQPQHF. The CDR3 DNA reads TGCGCCACCCTGTCTAGGAACAGGGGGACGGGTAATCAGCCCCAGCATTTT.

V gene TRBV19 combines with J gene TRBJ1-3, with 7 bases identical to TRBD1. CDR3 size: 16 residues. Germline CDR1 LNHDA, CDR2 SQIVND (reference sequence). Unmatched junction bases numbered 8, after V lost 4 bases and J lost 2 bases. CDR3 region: CASSKGQLGAGNTIYF. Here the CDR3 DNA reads TGTGCCAGTAGTAAGGGACAGTTAGGGGCTGGAAACACCATATATTTT.

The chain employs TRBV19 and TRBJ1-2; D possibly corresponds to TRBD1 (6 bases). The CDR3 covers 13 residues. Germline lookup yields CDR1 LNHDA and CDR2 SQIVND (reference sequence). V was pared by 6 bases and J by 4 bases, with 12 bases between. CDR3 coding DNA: TGTGCCAGTAGGCCACAGGGAAGCTATGGCTACACCTTC. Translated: CASRPQGSYGYTF. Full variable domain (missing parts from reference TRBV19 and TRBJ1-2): DGGITQSPKYLFRKEGQNVTLSCEQNLNHDAMYWYRQDPGQGLRLIYYSQIVNDFQKGDIAEGYSVSREKKESFPLTVTSAQKNPTAFYLCASRPQGSYGYTFGSGTRLTVV.

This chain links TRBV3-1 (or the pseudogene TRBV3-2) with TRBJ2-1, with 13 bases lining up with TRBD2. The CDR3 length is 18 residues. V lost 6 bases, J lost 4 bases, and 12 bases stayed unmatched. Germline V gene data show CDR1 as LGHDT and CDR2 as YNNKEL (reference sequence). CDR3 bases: TGTGCCAGCAGTCTAAAAGTCCCGGGACTAGCGGGATACAATGAGCAGTTCTTC. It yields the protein CASSLKVPGLAGYNEQFF.

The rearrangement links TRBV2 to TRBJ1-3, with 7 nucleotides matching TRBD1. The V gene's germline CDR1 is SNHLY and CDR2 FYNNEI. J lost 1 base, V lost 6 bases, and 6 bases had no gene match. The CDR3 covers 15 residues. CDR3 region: CASRAGGNSGNTIYF. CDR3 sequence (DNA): TGTGCCAGCAGAGCAGGGGGAAATTCTGGAAACACCATATATTTT.

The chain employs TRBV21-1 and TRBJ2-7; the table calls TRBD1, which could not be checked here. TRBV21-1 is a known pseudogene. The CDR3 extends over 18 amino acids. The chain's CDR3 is CASSKAPRDRGAGDEQYF. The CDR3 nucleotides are TGTGCCAGCAGCAAAGCGCCCCGGGACAGGGGGGCGGGAGACGAGCAGTACTTC.

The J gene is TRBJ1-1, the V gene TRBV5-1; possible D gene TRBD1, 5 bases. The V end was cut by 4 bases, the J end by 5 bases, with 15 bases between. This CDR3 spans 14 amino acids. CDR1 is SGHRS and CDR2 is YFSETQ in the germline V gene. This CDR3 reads CASSQRVGQTEAFF. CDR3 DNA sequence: TGCGCCAGCAGCCAAAGGGTGGGGCAAACTGAAGCTTTCTTT.

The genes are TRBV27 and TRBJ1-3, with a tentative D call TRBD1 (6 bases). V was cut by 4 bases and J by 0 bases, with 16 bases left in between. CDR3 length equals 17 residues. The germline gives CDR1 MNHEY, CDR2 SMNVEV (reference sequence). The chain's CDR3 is CASSSPDWGLSGNTIYF. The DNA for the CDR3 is TGTGCCAGCAGTTCCCCCGATTGGGGGCTCTCTGGAAACACCATATATTTT.

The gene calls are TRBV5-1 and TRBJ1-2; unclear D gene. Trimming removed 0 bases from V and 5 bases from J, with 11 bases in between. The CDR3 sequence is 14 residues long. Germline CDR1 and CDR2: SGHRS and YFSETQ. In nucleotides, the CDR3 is TGCGCCAGCAGCTTGGACAGCTATCATTATGGCTACACCTTC. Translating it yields CASSLDSYHYGYTF.

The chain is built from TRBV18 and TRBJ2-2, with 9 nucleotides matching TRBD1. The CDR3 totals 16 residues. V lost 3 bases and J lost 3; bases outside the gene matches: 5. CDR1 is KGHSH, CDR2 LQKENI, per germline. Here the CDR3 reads CASSPPGQGHTGELFF. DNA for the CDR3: TGTGCCAGCTCACCTCCGGGACAGGGTCACACCGGGGAGCTGTTTTTT.